This TCR beta chain came from a study of cytomegalovirus exposure and HLA in healthy donors. The CDR3 totals 14 residues. Primers for the PCR totalled 60 Vbeta and 13 Jbeta. TCRdb keeps only in-frame clones here, not all; method: immunoSEQ multiplex PCR. The sample records more than 65,000 clones, around 77% being singletons. Notes on this clone: The target antigen is unknown.

Study results and limitations: Earlier results showed most TCR beta V segments being productive about 87% or about 30% of the time. Some TCR beta chains (164 of them) were listed as cytomegalovirus-associated.

This chain uses TRBV1 with TRBJ2-5; TRBD1, the table's D call, was not compared with the DNA. TRBV1 is given as a pseudogene. The specimen sequenced was PBMCs. The receptor's source is a woman in her thirties or forties in good health and CMV-seropositive. The CDR3 nucleotides read TGCACCAGCAGCCAGCCGAGGGGGCCTGGGGGCCAGTACTTC. Protein sequence: CTSSQPRGPGGQYF.